Shown below are 10 T cell receptor beta chains from a single sample sequenced in a study of T cell responses to AZD1222 COVID-19 vaccine. Using immunoSEQ multiplex PCR, the repertoire was profiled, and TCRdb retains in-frame clones only, with some absent. The repertoire holds roughly 200,000 clones, with 80% to 95% as singletons. The source material was peripheral blood, sampled 28 days after the second AZD1222 dose. The origin of the receptors is an adult who received the AZD1222 COVID-19 vaccine.

The CDR3 spells CASSLWERGSEKLFF. CDR3 DNA: TGTGCCAGCAGTTTATGGGAGCGAGGTAGTGAAAAACTGTTTTTT. The rearrangement links TRBV28 to TRBJ1-4; D gene ambiguous. With 0 bases removed from V and 7 bases from J, the gap between germline ends came to 12 bases. Germline assignment: CDR1 MDHEN and CDR2 SYDVKM. The CDR3 runs to 15 residues.

The genes are TRBV12-3 or TRBV12-4 and TRBJ2-7; D is perhaps TRBD1 (6 bases). This CDR3 spans 13 amino acids. Between the trimmed V and J ends, which lost 9 bases and 3 bases, there was a span of 15 bases. The CDR3 DNA follows: TGTGCCAGTACCCCGCAGGGGAACTACGAGCAGTACTTC. This translates into CASTPQGNYEQYF.

The chain recombines TRBV7-8 with TRBJ2-7; TRBD2 agrees at 12 bases. V was pared by 5 bases and J by 4 bases, with 6 bases of the junction left unmatched. Germline loops: CDR1 SGHVS, CDR2 FQNEAQ. CDR3 length: 15 residues. CDR3 protein: CASSMTSGSGYEQYF. CDR3 sequence (DNA): TGTGCCAGCAGCATGACTAGCGGGAGTGGTTACGAGCAGTACTTC.

This chain links TRBV28 with TRBJ1-1; D is uncertain. The CDR3 totals 11 residues. Germline CDR1 and CDR2: MDHEN and SYDVKM. Between the trimmed V and J ends, which lost 6 bases and 8 bases, there was a span of 10 bases. CDR3 region: CASSLKFEAFF. For the CDR3, the DNA is TGTGCCAGCAGCCTTAAGTTCGAAGCTTTCTTT.

The chain is built from TRBV6-4 and TRBJ1-6, with D possibly TRBD1 on 6 matching bases. V was clipped by 3 bases and J by 5 bases, with 17 bases between them. The CDR3 loop spans 17 amino acids. Germline-derived CDR1 and CDR2 are MRHNA and SNTAGT. The CDR3 nucleotides are TGTGCCAGCAGTGAATTTGCGGGGGGCGCGAATAATTCACCCCTCCACTTT. Translated, it gives CASSEFAGGANNSPLHF.

Here the CDR3 reads CAWSVIWVGYGYTF. The CDR3 nucleotides are TGTGCCTGGAGTGTAATTTGGGTCGGCTATGGCTACACCTTC. V gene TRBV30 combines with J gene TRBJ1-2, with no clear D. V gave up 0 bases and J gave up 4 bases, with 12 bases separating them. The CDR3 loop spans 14 amino acids. The germline CDR1 and CDR2 sequences are GTSNPN and SVGIG (reference sequence). Based on the CDR3 plus reference TRBV30 and TRBJ1-2, the full variable domain is SQTIHQWPATLVQPVGSPLSLECTVEGTSNPNLYWYRQAAGRGLQLLFYSVGIGQISSEVPQNLSASRPQDRQFILSSKKLLLSDSGFYLCAWSVIWVGYGYTFGSGTRLTVV.

The count of this clone is one. This chain uses TRBV7-3 with TRBJ2-7, with D possibly being TRBD2 (5 bases). V was cut by 4 bases and J by 2 bases, with 12 bases left in between. In germline, CDR1 is SGHTA, CDR2 FQGTGA. The CDR3 contains 14 residues. CDR3 loop: CASSSDSAPYEQYF. The CDR3 region has the DNA TGTGCCAGCAGCTCGGACTCTGCCCCCTACGAGCAGTACTTC.

In DNA, the CDR3 is TGTGCCAGCAGTGTCGAGCGGGACAATGAGCAGTTCTTC. It yields the protein CASSVERDNEQFF. The rearrangement joins TRBV2 to TRBJ2-1, with a possible D match to TRBD2 (6 bases). This CDR3 comprises 13 residues. The germline V and J ends were trimmed by 4 bases and 5 bases, with 9 bases remaining between them. Germline CDR1 SNHLY, CDR2 FYNNEI.

This clone was counted once. This rearrangement joins TRBV2 to TRBJ1-5, with D unclear. Trimming stripped 3 bases from V and 7 bases from J, with 13 bases between. CDR3 length equals 14 residues. Germline V gives CDR1 SNHLY, CDR2 FYNNEI. The CDR3 DNA is TGTGCCAGCAGTGACGACGGCTCAAGGCAGCCCCAGCATTTT. Amino acids: CASSDDGSRQPQHF.

For this clone: Other nucleotide sequences from this sample produce the same CDR3. This chain links TRBV18 with TRBJ1-1, with TRBD1 as a possible D gene (5 bases). Trimming shortened V by 6 bases and J by 3 bases, and 17 bases separated the two germline ends. The CDR3 is made up of 15 amino acids. Per germline, CDR1 KGHSH and CDR2 LQKENI. The CDR3 nucleotides are TGTGCCAGCTCCCCAGGTCAGGGTTCGTACACTGAAGCTTTCTTT. It encodes CASSPGQGSYTEAFF.